Sequencing of this TCR beta chain was carried out in a study of CD8+ T cells in alopecia areata. Study background: Tofacitinib dosing lasted 6 to 18 months, which was then followed by 6 months off drug.

Peripheral blood samples and lesional scalp punch biopsies were obtained from alopecia areata patients. Study findings and constraints: Tissue-resident alphabeta T cells belonging to normal skin likewise get sequenced within scalp specimens. Affected lesional scalp, above all in alopecia totalis/universalis, was more clonal than normal scalp.

RNA was extracted and reverse transcribed into cDNA as the sequencing template. TCRdb keeps only in-frame clones here, not all; method: immunoSEQ multiplex PCR. The top ten hold roughly 3.2% of the sample, which has roughly 120,000 clones, roughly two fifths seen once. A word on this clone: Its cognate antigen is unknown.

Sequencing input: CD4+ T cells sorted from blood. The sequence was collected from a human donor with alopecia areata.

The CDR3 DNA sequence: TGTGCCAGCAGCTTATCGACAAAGGGGGGCATTCAGTACTTC. Its protein is CASSLSTKGGIQYF. The gene calls are TRBV7-2 and TRBJ2-4; possibly TRBD1 or TRBD2 for D (6 bases each). This CDR3 has 14 residues. The germline gives CDR1 SGHTA, CDR2 FQGNSA. V lost 2 bases and J lost 9, with 14 bases in between.